This note documents a single T cell receptor (beta chain) sequence. In the source study's methods: Estimates of nucleated cell counts were drawn from the amplification of reference gene primers. Measured with immunoSEQ multiplex PCR; TCRdb has only the in-frame clones, and not every one. For V, J and clone size, that table is used; D and trimming come from the DNA. The data hold 100,000 to 150,000 clones, with roughly four fifths observed a single time. From germline, CDR1 is SSHAT and CDR2 FNYEAQ (reference sequence). The ends lost 4 bases at V and 1 base at J; junction bases unmatched: 2. This CDR3 has 14 amino acids. The sample originates from a study of blood T cell repertoires in COVID-19. Study background: The study drew acute and convalescent COVID-19 samples from the United States, Italy and Spain. T cells, B-cell-depleted T cells, or PBMCs provided the cDNA or gDNA that served as material.

Sequences were obtained from peripheral blood. The chain carries TRBV7-7 and TRBJ2-3; TRBD1 matches 7 bases. The clonotype originates from a woman in her seventies with acute or convalescent COVID-19. CDR3: CASSSGQGTDTQYF. The CDR3 DNA follows: TGTGCCAGCAGCTCCGGACAGGGCACAGATACGCAGTATTTT.